This TCR beta chain was identified in a study of cytomegalovirus exposure and HLA in healthy donors. This CDR3 contains 14 residues. The V gene lost 1 base and the J gene lost 4 bases, with 8 bases spanning the gap. CDR1 and CDR2 from the germline V gene are SGHAT and FQNNGV. Study-wide points: TCR clusters originating in the first cohort tended to co-occur in the 110 or so validation repertoires, according to a later analysis. The authors listed roughly 150 TCR beta chains as cytomegalovirus-associated.

The study drew the donors from its roughly 120-subject validation cohort, separate from the approximately 700-subject first cohort. A note on this clone: Its specificity is not known.

The repertoire was sequenced with immunoSEQ multiplex PCR; TCRdb's copy has only in-frame clones and lacks some. The sample consists of some 100,000 clones, roughly nine tenths of them appearing once. This receptor was taken from a man between 18 and 35 years old in good health and CMV-seropositive. V gene TRBV11-2 combines with J gene TRBJ1-5; D is undetermined. Sequenced: PBMCs. The CDR3 DNA is TGTGCCAGCAGCTTAGGAGCGACGAATCAGCCCCAGCATTTT. Encoded protein: CASSLGATNQPQHF.